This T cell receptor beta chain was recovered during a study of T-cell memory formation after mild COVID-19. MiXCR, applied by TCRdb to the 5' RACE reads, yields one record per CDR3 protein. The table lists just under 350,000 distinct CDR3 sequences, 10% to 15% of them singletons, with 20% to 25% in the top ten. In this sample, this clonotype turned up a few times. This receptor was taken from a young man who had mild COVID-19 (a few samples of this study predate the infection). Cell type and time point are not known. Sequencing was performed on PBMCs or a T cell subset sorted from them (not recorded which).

CDR3 nucleotide sequence: TGTGCCAGCAGCTTCGGGGGGCAAGCCTACAATGAGCAGTTCTTC. Translated: CASSFGGQAYNEQFF. The chain combines TRBV11-2 with TRBJ2-1; D might be TRBD2 (7 bases). The CDR3 contains 15 residues. CDR1 and CDR2 (germline): SGHAT, FQNNGV. Trimming removed 3 bases from V and 2 bases from J, with 11 bases in between.